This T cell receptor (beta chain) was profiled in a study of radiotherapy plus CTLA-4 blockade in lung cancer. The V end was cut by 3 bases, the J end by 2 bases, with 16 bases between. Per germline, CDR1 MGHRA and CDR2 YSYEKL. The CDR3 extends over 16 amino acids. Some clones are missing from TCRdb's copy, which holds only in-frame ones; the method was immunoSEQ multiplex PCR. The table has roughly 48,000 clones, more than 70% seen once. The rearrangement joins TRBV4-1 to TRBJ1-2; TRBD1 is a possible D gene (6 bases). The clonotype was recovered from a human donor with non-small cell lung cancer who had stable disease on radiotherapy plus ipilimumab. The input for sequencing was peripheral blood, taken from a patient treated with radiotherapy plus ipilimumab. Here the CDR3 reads CASSQGGLSRNYGYTF. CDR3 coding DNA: TGCGCCAGCAGCCAGGGGGGGCTCTCAAGAAACTATGGCTACACCTTC.